One and the same sample provided the 15 T cell receptor beta chains below, sequenced in a study of blood T cell repertoires in COVID-19. Sequenced by immunoSEQ multiplex PCR; TCRdb stores in-frame clones only, minus some. The data hold some 100,000 clones, with just over 85% observed a single time. Sequencing was carried out using PBMCs or T cells enriched from blood (not recorded which). The receptor set was obtained from a woman in her forties or fifties who had recovered from COVID-19.

This clone was seen more than once but under ten times. V and J are TRBV2 and TRBJ2-6; 7 bases fit TRBD1. The CDR3 runs to 15 residues. V shed 8 bases and J 0 bases; nucleotides not matched to a gene: 4. Germline V gives CDR1 SNHLY, CDR2 FYNNEI. The CDR3 DNA reads as TGTGCCAGCCGACAGGGATCCTCTGGGGCCAACGTCCTGACTTTC. It translates to CASRQGSSGANVLTF.

The gene calls are TRBV21-1 and TRBJ2-7; the D call of TRBD2 is as the table states it, not checked on the DNA. TRBV21-1 counts as a pseudogene. This CDR3 has 12 residues. The CDR3, as DNA: TGTGCCAGCAGCGACCGGGACTACGAGCAGTACTTC. This encodes CASSDRDYEQYF.

The V and J genes are TRBV12-1 and TRBJ1-2; TRBD1 is the table's D call, not checked against the DNA. TRBV12-1 is an annotated pseudogene. There are 21 residues in the CDR3. The CDR3, as DNA: TGTGCCAGCAGCTTCCGCCCGTGCCGGAAAGGGGCCCCCCTCCCAATCTATGGCTACACCTTC. It yields the protein CASSFRPCRKGAPLPIYGYTF.

The chain combines TRBV5-5 with TRBJ1-1; 8 bases line up with TRBD1. Trimming at V came to 2 bases and at J to 0 bases, leaving 3 bases not matched to a gene. This CDR3 is 15 amino acids long. From germline, CDR1 is SGHKS and CDR2 YYEKEE (reference sequence). Here the CDR3 reads CASSFGTGMNTEAFF. The CDR3 DNA follows: TGTGCCAGCAGCTTCGGGACAGGCATGAACACTGAAGCTTTCTTT. Drawing the rest from reference TRBV5-5 and TRBJ1-1, the complete variable domain is DAGVTQSPTHLIKTRGQQVTLRCSPISGHKSVSWYQQVLGQGPQFIFQYYEKEERGRGNFPDRFSARQFPNYSSELNVNALLLGDSALYLCASSFGTGMNTEAFFGQGTRLTVV.

This rearrangement joins TRBV9 to TRBJ1-1; D may be TRBD1 (5 bases). CDR3 length: 13 amino acids. Germline V gene sequence: CDR1 SGDLS, CDR2 YYNGEE. Deletions cut 3 bases from V and 5 bases from J, with 11 bases between. Written as DNA, the CDR3 is TGTGCCAGCAGCGCCGACCGGGGGACTGAAGCTTTCTTT. Translation: CASSADRGTEAFF.

The rearrangement uses TRBV27 and TRBJ1-2; no clear D gene. Trimming shortened V by 6 bases and J by 6 bases, and 14 bases separated the two germline ends. Germline V CDR1 and CDR2: MNHEY, SMNVEV (reference sequence). The CDR3 is made up of 13 amino acids. The CDR3 region has the DNA TGTGCCAGCAGGTACCTCGGGGATAATGGCTACACCTTC. This sequence encodes CASRYLGDNGYTF.

The J gene is TRBJ2-2, the V gene TRBV11-3, with 8 positions matching TRBD2. Per germline, CDR1 SGHNT and CDR2 YENEEA. The CDR3 loop spans 16 amino acids. V trimming: 4 bases; J trimming: 2 bases; junction bases outside the gene matches: 6. CDR3 bases: TGTGCCAGCAGCTCTCGTAGCGGGGAAAACACCGGGGAGCTGTTTTTT. It codes for CASSSRSGENTGELFF. Full variable domain (rest looked up from reference TRBV11-3 and TRBJ2-2): EAGVVQSPRYKIIEKKQPVAFWCNPISGHNTLYWYLQNLGQGPELLIRYENEEAVDDSQLPKDRFSAERLKGVDSTLKIQPAELGDSAVYLCASSSRSGENTGELFFGEGSRLTVL.

CDR3 in amino acids: CASSFFQGGNQPQHF. The CDR3 bases are TGTGCCAGCAGTTTCTTCCAGGGGGGCAATCAGCCCCAGCATTTT. The rearrangement joins TRBV28 to TRBJ1-5, with 7 bases identical to TRBD1. This CDR3 has 15 residues. V trimming: 3 bases; J trimming: 2 bases; junction bases outside the gene matches: 4. In germline, CDR1 is MDHEN, CDR2 SYDVKM.

This clone was seen just once. The V and J genes are TRBV2 and TRBJ1-2, with 11 bases that match TRBD1. This CDR3 has 13 residues. V shed 6 bases, J shed 7 bases, and the junction held 4 bases outside the gene matches. The germline V gene has CDR1 SNHLY and CDR2 FYNNEI. The DNA for the CDR3 is TGTGCCAGCAGGACCGGACAGGGGGCTGGCTACACCTTC. This sequence encodes CASRTGQGAGYTF.

This clone was observed a handful of times. The chain links TRBV15 to TRBJ2-7; TRBD2 matches at 10 bases. Germline V gives CDR1 LNHNV, CDR2 YYDKDF (reference sequence). V shed 1 base and J 3 bases; nucleotides not matched to a gene: 3. The CDR3 contains 15 residues. The CDR3 here is CATSRGLAGVYEQYF. CDR3 sequence (DNA): TGTGCCACCAGCAGAGGTCTAGCGGGAGTCTACGAGCAGTACTTC.

This chain joins TRBV19 and TRBJ1-2; 7 positions agree with TRBD1. This CDR3 comprises 12 residues. V gave up 6 bases and J gave up 5 bases; unmatched junction bases: 3. CDR1 LNHDA and CDR2 SQIVND come from the germline V gene (reference sequence). CDR3: CASRTGYYGYTF. The CDR3 DNA reads as TGTGCCAGTAGGACAGGGTATTATGGCTACACCTTC.

The rearrangement joins TRBV28 to TRBJ2-7, with D perhaps TRBD1 (6 bases). The CDR3 covers 14 residues. CDR1 and CDR2 (germline): MDHEN, SYDVKM. Trimming stripped 3 bases from V and 4 bases from J, with 13 bases between. The CDR3 nucleotides read TGTGCCAGCAGTTTTTGGGGGCGAGGATACGAGCAGTACTTC. It codes for CASSFWGRGYEQYF.

V usage is TRBV4-2 and J usage is TRBJ1-5; TRBD1 is a possible D gene (6 bases). V lost 0 bases to trimming and J lost 5 bases, with 17 bases between them. Germline V gene lookup returns CDR1 LGHNA and CDR2 YNFKEQ. This CDR3 comprises 17 residues. In DNA, the CDR3 is TGTGCCAGCAGCCAAGAAGGGTCCAGGGGAGGGGATCAGCCCCAGCATTTT. Protein product: CASSQEGSRGGDQPQHF.

The chain uses TRBV9 and TRBJ2-1, with D unclear. Germline assignment: CDR1 SGDLS and CDR2 YYNGEE. This CDR3 has 15 amino acids. Trimming cost V 0 bases and J 1 base, with 8 bases left between them. The CDR3 nucleotides read TGTGCCAGCAGCGTAGGGGCCGCTTCCTACAATGAGCAGTTCTTC. Translated: CASSVGAASYNEQFF. The variable domain in full, completed from reference TRBV9 and TRBJ2-1, reads DSGVTQTPKHLITATGQRVTLRCSPRSGDLSVYWYQQSLDQGLQFLIQYYNGEERAKGNILERFSAQQFPDLHSELNLSSLELGDSALYFCASSVGAASYNEQFFGPGTRLTVL.

This clone has more than one count but fewer than ten. The chain recombines TRBV20-1 with TRBJ2-5, with a weak D call TRBD2 (6 bases). V was pared by 3 bases and J by 6 bases, with 8 bases between. The CDR3 is made up of 11 amino acids. The germline V gene has CDR1 DFQATT and CDR2 SNEGSKA (reference sequence). Written as DNA, the CDR3 is TGCAGTGCTAGGGGGGGACAGACCCAGTACTTC. This sequence encodes CSARGGQTQYF.